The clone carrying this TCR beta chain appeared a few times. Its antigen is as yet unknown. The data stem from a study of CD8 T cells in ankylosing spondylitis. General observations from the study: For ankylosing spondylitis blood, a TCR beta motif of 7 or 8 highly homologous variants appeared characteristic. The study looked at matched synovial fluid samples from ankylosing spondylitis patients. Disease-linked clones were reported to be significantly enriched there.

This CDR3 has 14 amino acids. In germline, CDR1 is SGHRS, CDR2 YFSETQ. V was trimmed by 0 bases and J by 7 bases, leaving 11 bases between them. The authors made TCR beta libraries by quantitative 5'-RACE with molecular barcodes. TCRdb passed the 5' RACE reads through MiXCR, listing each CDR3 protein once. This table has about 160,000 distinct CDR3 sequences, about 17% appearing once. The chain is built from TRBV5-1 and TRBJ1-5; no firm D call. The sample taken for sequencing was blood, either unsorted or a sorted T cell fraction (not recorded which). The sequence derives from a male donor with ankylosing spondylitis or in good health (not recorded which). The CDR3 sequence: CASSLDGGRQPQHF. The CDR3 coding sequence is TGCGCCAGCAGCTTGGATGGAGGGCGGCAGCCCCAGCATTTT.